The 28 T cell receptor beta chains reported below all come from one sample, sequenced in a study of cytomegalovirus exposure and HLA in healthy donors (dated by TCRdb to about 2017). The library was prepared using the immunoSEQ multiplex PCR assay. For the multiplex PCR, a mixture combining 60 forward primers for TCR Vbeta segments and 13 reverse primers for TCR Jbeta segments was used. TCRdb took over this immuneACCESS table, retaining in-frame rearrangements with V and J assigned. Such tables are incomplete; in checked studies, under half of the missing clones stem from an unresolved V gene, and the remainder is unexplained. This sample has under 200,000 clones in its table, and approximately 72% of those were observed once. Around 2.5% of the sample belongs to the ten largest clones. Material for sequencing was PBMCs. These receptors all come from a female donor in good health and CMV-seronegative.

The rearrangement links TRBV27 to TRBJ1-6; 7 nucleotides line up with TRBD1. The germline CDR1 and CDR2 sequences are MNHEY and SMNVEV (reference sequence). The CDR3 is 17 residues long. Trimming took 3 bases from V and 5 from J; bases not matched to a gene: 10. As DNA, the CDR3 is TGTGCCAGCAGTTTCTGGGGAACCGGGACAGATAATTCACCCCTCCACTTT. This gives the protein CASSFWGTGTDNSPLHF.

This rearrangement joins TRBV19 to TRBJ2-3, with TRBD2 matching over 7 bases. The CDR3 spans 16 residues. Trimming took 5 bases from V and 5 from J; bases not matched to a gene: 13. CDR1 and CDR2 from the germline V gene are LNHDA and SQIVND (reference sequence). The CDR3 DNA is TGTGCCAGTAGTTACCGACTAGCCCCACCGCAAGATACGCAGTATTTT. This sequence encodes CASSYRLAPPQDTQYF.

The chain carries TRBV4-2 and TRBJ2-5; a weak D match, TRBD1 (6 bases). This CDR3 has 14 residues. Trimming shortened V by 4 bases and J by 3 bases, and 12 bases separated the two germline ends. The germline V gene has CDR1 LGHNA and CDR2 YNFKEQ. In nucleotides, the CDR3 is TGTGCCAGCAGCCCCCGACAGGCGGAAGAGACCCAGTACTTC. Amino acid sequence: CASSPRQAEETQYF.

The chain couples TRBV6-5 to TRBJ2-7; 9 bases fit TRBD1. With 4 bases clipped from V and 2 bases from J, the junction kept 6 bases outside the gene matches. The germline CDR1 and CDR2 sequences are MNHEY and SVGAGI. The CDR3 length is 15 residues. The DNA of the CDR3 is TGTGCCAGCAGTTCGGGGACAGGGAGACCCTACGAGCAGTACTTC. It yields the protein CASSSGTGRPYEQYF.

In DNA form, the CDR3 reads TGTGCCAGCTCGGGAGGGAACTATGGCTACACCTTC. This gives the protein CASSGGNYGYTF. This chain joins TRBV18 and TRBJ1-2; D remains ambiguous. V shed 6 bases and J shed 2 bases, with 7 bases lying between them. The CDR3 consists of 12 residues. Looked up from germline, CDR1 is KGHSH and CDR2 is LQKENI.

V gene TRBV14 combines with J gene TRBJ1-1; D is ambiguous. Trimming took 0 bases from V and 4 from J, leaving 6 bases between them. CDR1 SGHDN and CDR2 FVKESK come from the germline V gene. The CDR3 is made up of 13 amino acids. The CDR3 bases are TGTGCCAGCAGCCAAGAAATGGCCACTGAAGCTTTCTTT. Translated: CASSQEMATEAFF.

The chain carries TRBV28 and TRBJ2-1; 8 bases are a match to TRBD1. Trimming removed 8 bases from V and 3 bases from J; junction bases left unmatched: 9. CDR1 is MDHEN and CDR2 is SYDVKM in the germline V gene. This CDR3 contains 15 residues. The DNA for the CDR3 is TGTGCCAGCGGTGGGGGGACAGGTGTCTACAATGAGCAGTTCTTC. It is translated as CASGGGTGVYNEQFF.

DNA for the CDR3: TGTGCCAGCAGTGGCAGGGGCCGGGTGACCCAGTACTTC. This translates into CASSGRGRVTQYF. The chain joins TRBV2 to TRBJ2-5; tentative D call: TRBD1 (6 bases). Trimming removed 4 bases from V and 7 bases from J, with 13 bases in between. CDR1 is SNHLY and CDR2 is FYNNEI in the germline V gene. This CDR3 spans 13 amino acids.

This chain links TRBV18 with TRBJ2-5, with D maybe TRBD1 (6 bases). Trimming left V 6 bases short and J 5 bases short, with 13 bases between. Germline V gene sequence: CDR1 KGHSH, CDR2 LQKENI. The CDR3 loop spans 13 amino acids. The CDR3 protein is CASSYGQLETQYF. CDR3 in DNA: TGTGCCAGCTCCTACGGACAGTTGGAGACCCAGTACTTC.

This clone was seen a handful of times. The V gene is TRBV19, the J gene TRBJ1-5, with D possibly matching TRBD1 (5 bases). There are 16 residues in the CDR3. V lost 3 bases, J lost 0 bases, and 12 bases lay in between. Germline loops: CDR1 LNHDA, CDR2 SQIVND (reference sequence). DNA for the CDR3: TGTGCCAGTAGTATCCCTCGGAGGGGTAGCAATCAGCCCCAGCATTTT. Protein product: CASSIPRRGSNQPQHF.

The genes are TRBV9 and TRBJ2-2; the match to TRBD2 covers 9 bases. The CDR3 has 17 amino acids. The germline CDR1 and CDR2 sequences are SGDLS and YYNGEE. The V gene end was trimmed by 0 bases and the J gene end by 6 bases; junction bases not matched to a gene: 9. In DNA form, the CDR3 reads TGTGCCAGCAGCGTAGGACCTGGCGGGAGGGTGGCCGGGGAGCTGTTTTTT. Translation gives CASSVGPGGRVAGELFF.

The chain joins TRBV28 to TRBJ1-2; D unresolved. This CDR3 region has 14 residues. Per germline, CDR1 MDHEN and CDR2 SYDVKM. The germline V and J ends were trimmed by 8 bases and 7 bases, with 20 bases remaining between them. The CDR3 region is CASLVLAGVGGYTF. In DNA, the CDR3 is TGTGCCAGCTTAGTCTTAGCCGGGGTAGGTGGCTACACCTTC.

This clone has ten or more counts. The CDR3: CASSLPIAGVLAETQYF. CDR3 DNA sequence: TGTGCCAGCAGCTTACCCATAGCGGGAGTATTGGCAGAGACCCAGTACTTC. V gene TRBV11-3 combines with J gene TRBJ2-5, with 9 bases aligning to TRBD2. The CDR3 loop spans 17 amino acids. Germline CDR1 SGHNT, CDR2 YENEEA. The trim removed 2 bases at V and 4 bases at J, leaving 11 bases unmatched.

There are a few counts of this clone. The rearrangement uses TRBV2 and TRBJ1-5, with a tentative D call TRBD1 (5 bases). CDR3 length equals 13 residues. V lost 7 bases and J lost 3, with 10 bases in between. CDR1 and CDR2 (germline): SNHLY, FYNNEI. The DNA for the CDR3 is TGTGCCAGCACCGGGGGAATCAATCAGCCCCAGCATTTT. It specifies CASTGGINQPQHF.

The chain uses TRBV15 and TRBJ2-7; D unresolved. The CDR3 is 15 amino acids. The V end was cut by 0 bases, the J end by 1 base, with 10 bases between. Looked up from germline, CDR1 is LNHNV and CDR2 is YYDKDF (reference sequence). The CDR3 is CATSREGTRSYEQYF. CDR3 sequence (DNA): TGTGCCACCAGCAGAGAAGGCACCAGGTCCTACGAGCAGTACTTC. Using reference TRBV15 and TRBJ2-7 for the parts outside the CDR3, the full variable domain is DAMVIQNPRYQVTQFGKPVTLSCSQTLNHNVMYWYQQKSSQAPKLLFHYYDKDFNNEADTPDNFQSRRPNTSFCFLDIRSPGLGDTAMYLCATSREGTRSYEQYFGPGTRLTVT.

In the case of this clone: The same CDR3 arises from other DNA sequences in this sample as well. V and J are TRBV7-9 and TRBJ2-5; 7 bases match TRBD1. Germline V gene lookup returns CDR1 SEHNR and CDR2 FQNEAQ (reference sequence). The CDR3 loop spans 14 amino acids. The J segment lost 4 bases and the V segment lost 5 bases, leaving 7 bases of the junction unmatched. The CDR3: CASSPRTGGETQYF. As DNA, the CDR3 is TGTGCCAGCAGCCCCCGGACAGGAGGAGAGACCCAGTACTTC.

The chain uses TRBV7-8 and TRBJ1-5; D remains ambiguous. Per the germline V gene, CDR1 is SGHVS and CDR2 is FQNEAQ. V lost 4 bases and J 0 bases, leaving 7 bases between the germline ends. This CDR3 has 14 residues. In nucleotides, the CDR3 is TGTGCCAGCAGCTCACTTAGTAGCAATCAGCCCCAGCATTTT. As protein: CASSSLSSNQPQHF.

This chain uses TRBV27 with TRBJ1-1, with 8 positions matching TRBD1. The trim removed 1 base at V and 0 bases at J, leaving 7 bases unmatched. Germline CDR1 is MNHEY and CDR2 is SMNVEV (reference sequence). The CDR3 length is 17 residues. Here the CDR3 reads CASSLLGDRNLNTEAFF. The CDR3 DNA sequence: TGTGCCAGCAGTTTATTGGGGGACAGGAACTTGAACACTGAAGCTTTCTTT.

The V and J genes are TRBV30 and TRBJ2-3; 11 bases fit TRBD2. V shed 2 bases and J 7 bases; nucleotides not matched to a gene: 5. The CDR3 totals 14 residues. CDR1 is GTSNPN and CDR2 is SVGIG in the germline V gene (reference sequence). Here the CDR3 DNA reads TGTGCCTGGAGTCAACTAGCGGGGGTATATACGCAGTATTTT. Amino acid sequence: CAWSQLAGVYTQYF.

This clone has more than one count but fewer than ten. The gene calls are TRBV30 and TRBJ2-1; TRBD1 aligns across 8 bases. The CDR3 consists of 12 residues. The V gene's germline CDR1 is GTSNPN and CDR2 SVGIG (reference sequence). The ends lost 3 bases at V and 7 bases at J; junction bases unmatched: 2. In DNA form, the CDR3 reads TGTGCCTGGAGGAACAGGGGGAATGAGCAGTTCTTC. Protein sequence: CAWRNRGNEQFF. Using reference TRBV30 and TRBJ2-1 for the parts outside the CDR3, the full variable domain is SQTIHQWPATLVQPVGSPLSLECTVEGTSNPNLYWYRQAAGRGLQLLFYSVGIGQISSEVPQNLSASRPQDRQFILSSKKLLLSDSGFYLCAWRNRGNEQFFGPGTRLTVL.

For the CDR3, the DNA is TGTGCCAGCAGACGTCAGGGAAGGGATAATCAGCCCCAGCATTTT. Protein: CASRRQGRDNQPQHF. V usage is TRBV28 and J usage is TRBJ1-5; TRBD1 might be the D (5 bases). Germline loops: CDR1 MDHEN, CDR2 SYDVKM. The CDR3 totals 15 residues. Trimming took off 6 bases at V and 4 bases at J, with 16 bases between the two ends.

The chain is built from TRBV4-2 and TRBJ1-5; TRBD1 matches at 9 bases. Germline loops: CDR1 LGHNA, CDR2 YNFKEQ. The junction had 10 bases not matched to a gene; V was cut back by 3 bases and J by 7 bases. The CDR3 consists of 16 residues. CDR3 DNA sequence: TGTGCCAGCAGCCAGTCCGGGACAGGGAACGGGCAGCCCCAGCATTTT. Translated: CASSQSGTGNGQPQHF.

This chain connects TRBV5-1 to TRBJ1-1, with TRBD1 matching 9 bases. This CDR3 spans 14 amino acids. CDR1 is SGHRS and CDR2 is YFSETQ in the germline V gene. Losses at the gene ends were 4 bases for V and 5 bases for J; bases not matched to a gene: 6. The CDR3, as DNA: TGCGCCAGCAGCATACGGACAGGGGAGACTGAAGCTTTCTTT. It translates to CASSIRTGETEAFF.

CDR3 sequence: CASRLGGGGGYTF. The CDR3 nucleotides are TGTGCCAGCAGGCTAGGGGGGGGCGGTGGCTACACCTTC. The gene calls are TRBV7-6 and TRBJ1-2; D is perhaps TRBD1 (6 bases). Germline V gives CDR1 SGHVS, CDR2 FNYEAQ. Between the trimmed V and J ends, which lost 6 bases and 7 bases, there was a span of 15 bases. The CDR3 is 13 amino acids.

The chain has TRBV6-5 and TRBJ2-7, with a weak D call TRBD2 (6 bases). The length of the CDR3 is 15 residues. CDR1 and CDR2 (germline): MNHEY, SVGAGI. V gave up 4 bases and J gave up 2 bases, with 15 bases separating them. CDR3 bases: TGTGCCAGCAGTTCTTCCGCCGGGGGTGCCTACGAGCAGTACTTC. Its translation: CASSSSAGGAYEQYF.

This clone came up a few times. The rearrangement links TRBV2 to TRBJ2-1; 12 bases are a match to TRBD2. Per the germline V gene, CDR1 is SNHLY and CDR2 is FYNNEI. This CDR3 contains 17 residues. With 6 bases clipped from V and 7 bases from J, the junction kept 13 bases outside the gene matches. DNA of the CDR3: TGTGCCAGCAGCTCGAAAGGACTAGCGGGAATTCAGAATGAGCAGTTCTTC. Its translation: CASSSKGLAGIQNEQFF.

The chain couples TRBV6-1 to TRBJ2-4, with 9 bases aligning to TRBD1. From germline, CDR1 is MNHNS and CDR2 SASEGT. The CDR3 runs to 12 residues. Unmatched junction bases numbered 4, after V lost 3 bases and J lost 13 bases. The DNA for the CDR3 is TGTGCCAGCAGTGATACGGGACAGGGACAGTACTTC. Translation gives CASSDTGQGQYF.

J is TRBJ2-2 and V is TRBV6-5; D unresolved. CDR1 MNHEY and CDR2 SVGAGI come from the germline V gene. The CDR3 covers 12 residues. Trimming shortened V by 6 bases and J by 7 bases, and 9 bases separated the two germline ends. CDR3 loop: CASSRVFGELFF. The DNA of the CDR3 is TGTGCCAGCAGCCGTGTCTTCGGGGAGCTGTTTTTT.